This entry is about one T cell receptor (beta chain). Profiled with immunoSEQ multiplex PCR; TCRdb holds only in-frame clones, not every one. The repertoire holds some 89,000 clones, with approximately 90% as singletons. V was shortened by 0 bases and J by 3 bases, with 10 bases between the two germline ends. The CDR3 is 14 residues long. Germline CDR1 and CDR2: SGHRS and YFSETQ. The data are from a study of blood T cell repertoires in COVID-19. The sample taken for sequencing was peripheral blood. The V and J genes are TRBV5-1 and TRBJ2-7; D ambiguous. The clonotype comes from a man aged 60-69 years with acute or convalescent COVID-19. As DNA, the CDR3 is TGCGCCAGCAGCTTGGACCCGGGTAACTACGAGCAGTACGTC. Amino acids: CASSLDPGNYEQYV.